The rows below give T cell receptor beta chains drawn from one sample of a study of blood T cell repertoires in COVID-19. Clones were sequenced by immunoSEQ multiplex PCR, and TCRdb holds only the in-frame ones, with some missing. The sample has fewer than 95,000 clones, roughly 80% seen once. Source material: peripheral blood. These receptors were obtained from a human donor in a cohort sampled during active COVID-19. CDR3s include the opening cysteine and the closing phenylalanine or tryptophan. The D gene is left open where the match is weak. A clone size is listed for some rows: how often the clone was seen (once, few, many), or a class if it is expanded.

cdr3_length j_call d_call clone_size v_call cdr3_aa cdr3_nt
16 TRBJ2-1 . . TRBV6-2/TRBV6-3 CASSPYLSGPYNEQFF TGTGCCAGCAGTCCATATTTAAGTGGGCCCTACAATGAGCAGTTCTTC
13 TRBJ1-2 . . TRBV6-5 CASSTRGLYGYTF TGTGCCAGCAGTACCAGGGGTTTATATGGCTACACCTTC
15 TRBJ1-3 TRBD1 . TRBV18 CASSPQQGPGNTIYF TGTGCCAGCTCACCGCAACAGGGGCCCGGAAACACCATATATTTT
14 TRBJ2-3 TRBD1 . TRBV2 CASSFDRGTDTQYF TGTGCCAGCAGTTTCGACAGGGGGACAGATACGCAGTATTTT
18 TRBJ2-3 TRBD1 . TRBV6-6 CASSRRQGQSRGLDTQYF TGTGCCAGCAGCCGAAGACAGGGCCAGTCGAGAGGGTTAGATACGCAGTATTTT
13 TRBJ1-5 TRBD1 . TRBV6-6 CAGRQGRVQPQHF TGTGCCGGAAGACAGGGACGTGTTCAGCCCCAGCATTTT
14 TRBJ1-3 TRBD1 . TRBV9 CASSGTGGGNTIYF TGTGCCAGCAGCGGAACAGGGGGTGGAAACACCATATATTTT
20 TRBJ2-1 TRBD2 . TRBV5-8 CASSLGLWTSGGSGHNEQFF TGTGCCAGCAGCTTGGGCCTATGGACTAGCGGGGGGTCGGGTCACAATGAGCAGTTCTTC
13 TRBJ1-3 TRBD1 . TRBV19 CASSGGQGNTIYF TGTGCCAGTAGTGGCGGACAGGGGAACACCATATATTTT
18 TRBJ2-5 TRBD2 . TRBV4-1 CASSQERLAGGIQETQYF TGCGCCAGCAGCCAAGAGCGACTAGCGGGGGGGATCCAAGAGACCCAGTACTTC
14 TRBJ1-5 . . TRBV6-5 CASGPAGSGQPQHF TGTGCCAGCGGTCCGGCGGGCTCGGGTCAGCCCCAGCATTTT
15 TRBJ2-3 TRBD2 . TRBV3-1/TRBV3-2 CASSQDGTRQDTQYF TGTGCCAGCAGCCAAGATGGGACTAGGCAAGATACGCAGTATTTT
15 TRBJ1-6 TRBD1 . TRBV9 CASSGGTGDNSPLHF TGTGCCAGCAGCGGTGGGACAGGGGATAATTCACCCCTCCACTTT
16 TRBJ1-2 . . TRBV11-2 CASSLALARDFYGYTF TGTGCCAGCAGCTTAGCCTTGGCCAGGGACTTCTATGGCTACACCTTC
16 TRBJ2-2 TRBD2 . TRBV27 CASSSISGENTGELFF TGTGCCAGCAGTTCTATTAGCGGGGAAAACACCGGGGAGCTGTTTTTT
14 TRBJ1-1 TRBD1 once TRBV7-3 CASSQNRGHTEAFF TGTGCCAGCAGCCAAAACAGGGGGCACACTGAAGCTTTCTTT
15 TRBJ2-1 TRBD1 . TRBV19 CASSISGTGGNEQFF TGTGCCAGTAGTATCTCCGGGACAGGGGGGAATGAGCAGTTCTTC
14 TRBJ2-1 TRBD1 . TRBV5-6 CASSPRTGGNEQFF TGTGCCAGCAGCCCACGGACAGGGGGCAATGAGCAGTTCTTC
15 TRBJ1-1 . . TRBV7-9 CASSATGGANTEAFF TGTGCCAGCAGCGCGACGGGGGGAGCGAACACTGAAGCTTTCTTT
14 TRBJ2-5 TRBD2 . TRBV5-1 CASSLELAKETQYF TGCGCCAGCAGCTTGGAACTAGCGAAAGAGACCCAGTACTTC
18 TRBJ1-5 TRBD1 . TRBV12-5 CASGFRDRVDRGNQPQHF TGTGCTAGTGGTTTTCGGGACAGGGTGGACCGTGGCAATCAGCCCCAGCATTTT
21 TRBJ1-5 . few TRBV12-2 CASRLAHLGQGPNYSNQPQHF TGTGCAAGTCGCTTAGCGCACCTGGGACAGGGCCCCAACTATAGCAATCAGCCCCAGCATTTT
14 TRBJ1-6 TRBD1 . TRBV6-6 CASSGQGRNSPLHF TGTGCCAGCAGCGGACAGGGGCGGAATTCACCCCTCCACTTT
14 TRBJ2-1 . . TRBV25-1 CASSEQGQYNEQFF TGTGCCAGCAGTGAGCAGGGCCAGTACAATGAGCAGTTCTTC
13 TRBJ2-1 . . TRBV7-8 CASSSDTGTEQFF TGTGCCAGCAGCTCAGACACCGGAACAGAGCAGTTCTTC
13 TRBJ1-1 TRBD1 once TRBV11-3 CASSFDRDTEAFF TGTGCCAGCAGCTTCGACAGGGACACTGAAGCTTTCTTT
14 TRBJ2-7 TRBD2 . TRBV10-1 CASSVRGGDSEQYF TGCGCCAGCAGTGTTCGGGGGGGCGACTCCGAGCAGTACTTC
13 TRBJ1-1 TRBD1 . TRBV7-3 CASSPGTGGWAFF TGTGCCAGCAGCCCCGGGACAGGGGGCTGGGCTTTCTTT
15 TRBJ1-6 . . TRBV2 CASRNYRDGRSPLHF TGTGCCAGTCGAAATTACAGGGATGGAAGATCACCCCTCCACTTT
13 TRBJ2-7 . few TRBV19 CASSIGALREQYF TGTGCCAGTAGTATAGGAGCGTTGAGGGAGCAGTACTTC
16 TRBJ2-1 TRBD2 . TRBV5-4 CASSSDPGGDGNEQFF TGTGCCAGCAGCTCCGACCCGGGGGGGGACGGCAATGAGCAGTTCTTC
15 TRBJ1-2 TRBD1 . TRBV20-1 CSASNPRDRGSGYTF TGCAGTGCTAGTAACCCCCGGGACAGGGGTAGTGGCTACACCTTC
12 TRBJ1-5 . . TRBV19 CASSIGAQPQHF TGTGCCAGTAGTATAGGAGCTCAGCCCCAGCATTTT
16 TRBJ2-3 TRBD2 . TRBV14 CASSLIAGETTDTQYF TGTGCCAGCAGCCTAATAGCGGGGGAGACCACAGATACGCAGTATTTT
13 TRBJ2-2 . . TRBV5-1 CASSLAHTGELFF TGCGCCAGCAGCTTAGCACACACCGGGGAGCTGTTTTTT
13 TRBJ1-1 . . TRBV28 CASTLPTGTEAFF TGTGCCAGCACCCTCCCCACGGGAACTGAAGCTTTCTTT
14 TRBJ2-7 . . TRBV6-5 CASQREVGNYEQYF TGTGCCAGCCAAAGGGAGGTTGGGAACTACGAGCAGTACTTC
14 TRBJ1-2 . . TRBV25-1 CASSGQGASYGYTF TGTGCCAGCAGTGGCCAGGGCGCTAGCTATGGCTACACCTTC
14 TRBJ2-5 . . TRBV15 CATSGRQFGETQYF TGTGCCACCAGCGGAAGACAGTTTGGGGAGACCCAGTACTTC
14 TRBJ2-3 TRBD2 . TRBV5-1 CASSLGSSGDTQYF TGCGCCAGCAGCTTGGGATCTAGCGGGGATACGCAGTATTTT
14 TRBJ1-2 . . TRBV5-6 CASSLGTRTYGYTF TGTGCCAGCAGCTTGGGGACAAGGACGTATGGCTACACCTTC
15 TRBJ1-4 . . TRBV4-2 CASSQDSGGYEKLFF TGTGCCAGCAGCCAAGACTCCGGGGGGTATGAAAAACTGTTTTTT
16 TRBJ2-2 . once TRBV7-3 CASSSRRSPGTGELFF TGTGCCAGCAGCTCCCGACGAAGCCCAGGCACCGGGGAGCTGTTTTTT
16 TRBJ1-3 . . TRBV19 CASSNRVRSSGNTIYF TGTGCCAGTAGTAACAGGGTCAGGAGCTCTGGAAACACCATATATTTT
14 TRBJ1-1 . few TRBV2 CASRGGVRNTEAFF TGTGCCAGCAGGGGAGGGGTCCGGAACACTGAAGCTTTCTTT
14 TRBJ1-5 . . TRBV6-5 CASREAVVNQPQHF TGTGCCAGCAGGGAGGCGGTTGTAAATCAGCCCCAGCATTTT
16 TRBJ2-5 . once TRBV3-1/TRBV3-2 CASSQFVASRGETQYF TGTGCCAGCAGCCAATTCGTGGCGAGTCGGGGGGAGACCCAGTACTTC
18 TRBJ2-3 TRBD2 few TRBV5-6 CASSHLFWTSVNTDTQYF TGTGCCAGCAGCCACTTGTTTTGGACTAGCGTAAACACAGATACGCAGTATTTT
14 TRBJ2-7 TRBD1 few TRBV9 CASSEGTGGYEQYF TGTGCCAGCAGCGAGGGGACAGGGGGCTACGAGCAGTACTTC
14 TRBJ1-2 TRBD1 . TRBV30 CAWRGQGASYGYTF TGTGCCTGGAGGGGGCAGGGGGCCAGCTATGGCTACACCTTC